Listed below are T cell receptor beta chains from one sample, sequenced in a study of molecular identifiers for immune sequencing clone quantification. TCRdb passed the PCR reads through MiXCR, listing each CDR3 protein once. The table includes about half a million distinct CDR3 sequences, about 21% detected once. The source material was naive CD8+ T cells from blood, with Jurkat cell RNA spiked in. The receptors were sampled from a human donor in good health. Some libraries in this study had Jurkat cell RNA spiked in. Both conserved end residues are part of each CDR3. Each record gives: CDR3 protein, V gene, clone size, D gene. A D gene is named only where the DNA matches it firmly. The listing skips clone size in some rows; elsewhere it reads once, few, many or a size class.

CDR3aa: CASSQDFGLVTYEQYF
v_gene: TRBV4-1
abundance: few
d_gene: NA

CDR3aa: CSVTGGISGANVLTF
v_gene: TRBV29-1
abundance: many
d_gene: NA

CDR3aa: CAISESGTEAFF
v_gene: TRBV10-3
abundance: many
d_gene: NA

CDR3aa: CSVELGGWTQETQYF
v_gene: TRBV29-1
abundance: many
d_gene: NA

CDR3aa: CSVELGTTVAGELFF
v_gene: TRBV29-1
abundance: NA
d_gene: NA

CDR3aa: CASSLLTTSTDTQYF
v_gene: TRBV11-2
abundance: many
d_gene: NA

CDR3aa: CASSPGTAPNYGYTF
v_gene: TRBV12-3/TRBV12-4
abundance: few
d_gene: TRBD1

CDR3aa: CASSTPPGLAGGVPGPRNEQFF
v_gene: TRBV19
abundance: NA
d_gene: TRBD2

CDR3aa: CASSLPHGLNTEAFF
v_gene: TRBV7-2
abundance: NA
d_gene: NA

CDR3aa: CSVAGSLNTGELFF
v_gene: TRBV29-1
abundance: few
d_gene: NA

CDR3aa: CASSLLAGALTDTQYF
v_gene: TRBV6-2/TRBV6-3
abundance: few
d_gene: TRBD2

CDR3aa: CAISESGGINQPQHF
v_gene: TRBV10-3
abundance: few
d_gene: NA

CDR3aa: CASISAGPYGGLFF
v_gene: TRBV25-1
abundance: NA
d_gene: NA

CDR3aa: CASSEFGGTETQCF
v_gene: TRBV25-1
abundance: NA
d_gene: NA

CDR3aa: CASSQDSGDPYEQYF
v_gene: TRBV4-3
abundance: many
d_gene: NA

CDR3aa: CASSLGTGKGTQYF
v_gene: TRBV18
abundance: NA
d_gene: NA

CDR3aa: CASSLGLAGAYEQYF
v_gene: TRBV7-2
abundance: many
d_gene: TRBD2

CDR3aa: CASSASGTEDQPQHF
v_gene: TRBV7-9
abundance: many
d_gene: NA

CDR3aa: CASSYPASERAYEQYF
v_gene: TRBV6-2/TRBV6-3
abundance: NA
d_gene: NA

CDR3aa: CSVLEFYSGSLTGELFF
v_gene: TRBV29-1
abundance: many
d_gene: TRBD2

CDR3aa: CASRRGGATEAFF
v_gene: TRBV2
abundance: many
d_gene: NA

CDR3aa: CASSPSGLAQLSSYNEQFF
v_gene: TRBV28
abundance: many
d_gene: TRBD2

CDR3aa: CASSSRPTATGANYGYTF
v_gene: TRBV27
abundance: NA
d_gene: TRBD1

CDR3aa: CASSGTGKISNQPQHF
v_gene: TRBV2
abundance: few
d_gene: TRBD1

CDR3aa: CASSLLEDSSEQYF
v_gene: TRBV7-8
abundance: many
d_gene: NA

CDR3aa: CASSLRGMEETQYF
v_gene: TRBV28
abundance: few
d_gene: NA

CDR3aa: CAWSVQAGGNTGELFF
v_gene: TRBV30
abundance: NA
d_gene: TRBD2

CDR3aa: CASSLDPSPYEGLGTEAFF
v_gene: TRBV7-9
abundance: few
d_gene: NA

CDR3aa: CASSVEGTASYEQYF
v_gene: TRBV9
abundance: many
d_gene: NA

CDR3aa: CASSLRGSDYGYTF
v_gene: TRBV5-4
abundance: few
d_gene: NA

CDR3aa: CATLEGTVGPLHF
v_gene: TRBV27
abundance: few
d_gene: NA

CDR3aa: CASSQDGGGIDTQYF
v_gene: TRBV3-1
abundance: few
d_gene: NA

CDR3aa: CASSMPSGLAGGGEQFF
v_gene: TRBV19
abundance: NA
d_gene: TRBD2

CDR3aa: CASSGLSLAGYEQYF
v_gene: TRBV2
abundance: many
d_gene: TRBD2

CDR3aa: CASRRGTSFEAGELFF
v_gene: TRBV2
abundance: few
d_gene: NA

CDR3aa: CASSPADRGRYSNQPQHF
v_gene: TRBV7-8
abundance: NA
d_gene: TRBD1

CDR3aa: CATLDRARGQYF
v_gene: TRBV19
abundance: few
d_gene: TRBD1

CDR3aa: CASRYRYTDTQYF
v_gene: TRBV27
abundance: many
d_gene: NA

CDR3aa: CSAQLAGGPYEQYF
v_gene: TRBV20-1
abundance: few
d_gene: TRBD2

CDR3aa: CASRTSGGEGTDTQYF
v_gene: TRBV6-2/TRBV6-3
abundance: NA
d_gene: TRBD2

CDR3aa: CASSHRGQGTYNEQFF
v_gene: TRBV4-1
abundance: few
d_gene: TRBD1

CDR3aa: CASSFGGGSDTQYF
v_gene: TRBV27
abundance: many
d_gene: TRBD2

CDR3aa: CASSQEHIQGALRTQYF
v_gene: TRBV4-1
abundance: NA
d_gene: TRBD1

CDR3aa: CAISVLRPGELFF
v_gene: TRBV10-3
abundance: NA
d_gene: NA

CDR3aa: CASSFTGARSGNTEAFF
v_gene: TRBV5-1
abundance: NA
d_gene: TRBD1

CDR3aa: CSARWTRDYEQYF
v_gene: TRBV20-1
abundance: few
d_gene: TRBD2

CDR3aa: CASSIINNEKLFF
v_gene: TRBV19
abundance: few
d_gene: NA

CDR3aa: CSGAFRGGNTEAFF
v_gene: TRBV29-1
abundance: few
d_gene: NA

CDR3aa: CASSVYRDLYEQYF
v_gene: TRBV11-2
abundance: NA
d_gene: NA

CDR3aa: CASSSRGRMETQYF
v_gene: TRBV28
abundance: many
d_gene: NA

CDR3aa: CASSPVGYPDTEAFF
v_gene: TRBV5-3
abundance: NA
d_gene: NA

CDR3aa: CASSQLWGAYNEQFF
v_gene: TRBV4-3
abundance: few
d_gene: NA

CDR3aa: CASSPRQGNHYGYTF
v_gene: TRBV13
abundance: NA
d_gene: TRBD1

CDR3aa: CARRPGQGISYNEQFF
v_gene: TRBV7-2
abundance: many
d_gene: TRBD1

CDR3aa: CSAGARDRGSHGYTF
v_gene: TRBV20-1
abundance: many
d_gene: TRBD1